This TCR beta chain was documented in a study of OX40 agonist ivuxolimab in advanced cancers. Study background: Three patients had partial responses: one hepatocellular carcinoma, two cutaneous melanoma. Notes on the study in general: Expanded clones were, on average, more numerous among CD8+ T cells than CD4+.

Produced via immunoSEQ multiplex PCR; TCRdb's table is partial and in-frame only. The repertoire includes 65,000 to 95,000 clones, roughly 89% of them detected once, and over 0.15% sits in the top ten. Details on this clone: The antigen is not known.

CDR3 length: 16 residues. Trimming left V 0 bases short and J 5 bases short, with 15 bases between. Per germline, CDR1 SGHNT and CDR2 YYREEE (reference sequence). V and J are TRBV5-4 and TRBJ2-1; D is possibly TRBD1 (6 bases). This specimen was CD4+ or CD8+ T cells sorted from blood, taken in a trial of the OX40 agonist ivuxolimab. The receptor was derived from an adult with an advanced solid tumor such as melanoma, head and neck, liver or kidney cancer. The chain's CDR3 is CASSLGRQGWDNEQFF. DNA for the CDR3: TGTGCCAGCAGCTTGGGGAGGCAGGGGTGGGACAATGAGCAGTTCTTC. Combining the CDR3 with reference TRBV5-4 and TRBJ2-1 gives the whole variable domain ETGVTQSPTHLIKTRGQQVTLRCSSQSGHNTVSWYQQALGQGPQFIFQYYREEENGRGNFPPRFSGLQFPNYSSELNVNALELDDSALYLCASSLGRQGWDNEQFFGPGTRLTVL.